Described below is a single T cell receptor beta chain sequence and its context. There is no known antigen for this receptor. No quality values exist for individual bases; no much larger clone is one base distant. Adjacent normal breast tissue was collected roughly 1.9-4 cm away from the tumor, rinsed in PBS and stored in prechilled RNAlater. Normal breast tissue often required about 95-310 mg of tissue for sufficient DNA because of high lipid content and low cell density. The study profiled bulk TCR beta-chain repertoires in matched peripheral blood, tumor and adjacent normal breast tissue taken from some 17 patients with early-stage breast cancer. Genomic DNA was extracted with the Qiagen AllPrep DNA/RNA Mini kit. Here V drops 5 bases and J drops 6 bases, and the junction holds 8 bases not matched to any gene. Taken from the germline V gene, the CDR1 and CDR2 loops are MGHRA and YSYEKL. The CDR3 holds 15 amino acids from the cysteine to the phenylalanine. The sequence is cut down to CDR3 DNA, 45 bases in frame from base 1.

Each sample was amplified as two independent genomic DNA replicates: approximately 0.49 ug for blood and around 1.4 ug for tumor or normal breast. TCRB sequencing of genomic DNA was carried out with the ImmunoSeq Intro kit according to the manufacturer's instructions. The multiplex PCR ran for about 31 cycles using proprietary primers and spike-in control sequences for absolute quantification. Single-end 150-bp reads were used to sequence an 87-bp fragment spanning the CDR3 plus the flanking V and J genes. Seven samples, with two replicates for each sample, were multiplexed per lane of an Illumina MiSeq using version 3.0 chemistry. As for the original processing: The vendor's proprietary pipeline processed the raw data and merged both replicates into a single result for each sample. A clonotype was defined as productive rearrangements that share the same V-gene family, CDR3 amino acid sequence and J-gene segment. Clonality was computed as 1 minus the normalized Shannon entropy (Pielou evenness) of TCRB abundances. T cell density was estimated as total templates divided by the number of input cells, with the number of input cells inferred from the DNA input amount. Recon was used with default parameters to estimate total repertoire diversity and clonality. A clonotype counted as tumor-enriched if its abundance in tumor exceeded 0.1% and was at least 32-fold higher than its abundance in normal breast. Not all clones reach the TCRdb copy of this immuneACCESS table, which keeps in-frame sequences only. Checked studies attribute under half of the gap to unresolved V genes and leave the rest unexplained. V and J calls and clone size come straight from that table; D and trimming were deduced from the DNA. This sample gives 6,500 to 8,000 clones in total; roughly three fifths of them show up just once. The top ten clonotypes cover less than 15% of the sample.

The data stem from a study of early stage breast cancer tumors (TCRdb year 2017). With respect to the entire study: Of the approximately 15 invasive breast tumors, 12 to 13 were found to be estrogen receptor-positive, progesterone receptor-positive and HER2-negative. Of the roughly 12 ER+/PR+/HER2- tumors, eight were classified as invasive ductal carcinomas and four as invasive lobular carcinomas. On average, each sample got about 9.6-fold read coverage. A total of roughly 2.5 million templates, representing some 1,000,000 unique clonotypes, were detected across all samples.

Points the paper makes about the study in general: About 2.5-fold higher T cell density and higher clonality were observed in tumors than in adjacent normal breast tissue. Bulk genomic DNA sequencing of unsorted cells missed chain pairing and functional markers such as CD4, CD8 and FOXP3. The small cohort size prevented analysis by tumor subtype. Repertoires from blood and normal breast were more alike than repertoires from blood and tumor, and in about 85% of the 16 patients, comparing each tissue with blood separated tumor from normal. Enriched TCRB sequences shared across patients were mostly commonly generated sequences, unlikely to play an important role in the tumor microenvironment.

This TCR was recovered from a person aged 45 to 59 with breast cancer. The receptor chain draws on TRBV4-1 and TRBJ1-5; TRBD1 agrees with 9 junctional bases. Specimen: normal breast tissue next to the tumor. At the DNA level, the sequence is TGCGCCAGCAGCTTCCGGACAGGGGTTTCTCAGCCCCAGCATTTT. It codes for CASSFRTGVSQPQHF.